A single sample is the source of the 3 T cell receptor beta chains below, sequenced in a study of T cell repertoires in aging, cancer and after chemotherapy. The template was genomic DNA from peripheral blood, not RNA. TRB rearrangements spanning V, D and J were amplified using mixed TRB-A/B primers. TCRdb reprocessed the multiplex PCR reads via MiXCR and lists one record per CDR3 protein. Of roughly 2,500 distinct CDR3 sequences in the sample, approximately 50% were seen once. The sample consisted of blood. These receptors were taken from a human donor with a blood cancer.

The rearrangement joins TRBV12-3 or TRBV12-4 to TRBJ1-2, with 7 bases matching TRBD1. V was clipped by 2 bases and J by 8 bases; unmatched bases: 5. The CDR3 has 13 amino acids. The CDR3 DNA reads TGTGCCAGCAGTTTACTCCGGACAGGAGGCTACACCTTC. Translation: CASSLLRTGGYTF.

The chain has TRBV27 and TRBJ2-4; the D gene is possibly TRBD1 (5 bases). Trimming took off 3 bases at V and 0 bases at J, with 9 bases between the two ends. The germline CDR1 and CDR2 sequences are MNHEY and SMNVEV (reference sequence). The length of the CDR3 is 15 residues. The CDR3 nucleotides are TGTGCCAGCAGTTTGTTAGGGGTAGCCAAAAACATTCAGTACTTC. Translated, it gives CASSLLGVAKNIQYF.

This chain uses TRBV5-4 with TRBJ1-2; 10 positions match TRBD1. CDR3 length: 16 residues. Germline CDR1 SGHNT, CDR2 YYREEE (reference sequence). Trimming cost V 0 bases and J 3 bases; bases outside gene matches: 5. The chain's CDR3 is CASSLGGTGDYYGYTF. CDR3 DNA: TGTGCCAGCAGCTTGGGGGGGACAGGGGACTACTATGGCTACACCTTC.